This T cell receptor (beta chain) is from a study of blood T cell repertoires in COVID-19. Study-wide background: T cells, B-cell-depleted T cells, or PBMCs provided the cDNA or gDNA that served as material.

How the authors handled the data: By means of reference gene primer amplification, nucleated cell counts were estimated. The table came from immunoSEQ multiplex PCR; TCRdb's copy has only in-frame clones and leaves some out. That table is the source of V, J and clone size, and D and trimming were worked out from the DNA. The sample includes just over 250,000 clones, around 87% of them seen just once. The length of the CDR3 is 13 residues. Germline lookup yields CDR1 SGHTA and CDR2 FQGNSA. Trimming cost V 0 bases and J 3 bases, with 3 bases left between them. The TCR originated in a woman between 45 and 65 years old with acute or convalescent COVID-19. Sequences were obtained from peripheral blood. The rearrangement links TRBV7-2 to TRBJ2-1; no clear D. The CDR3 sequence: CASSLASYNEQFF. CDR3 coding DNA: TGTGCCAGCAGCTTAGCCAGCTACAATGAGCAGTTCTTC.